One and the same sample provided the 9 T cell receptor beta chains below, sequenced in a study of blood T cell repertoires in COVID-19. The protocol was immunoSEQ multiplex PCR, while the TCRdb copy is restricted to in-frame clones and leaves out a portion. This table holds 100,000 to 150,000 clones, about 81% found once. Sequences were obtained from peripheral blood. The receptors were sampled from a woman in her fifties or sixties with acute or convalescent COVID-19.

This chain joins TRBV2 and TRBJ1-5, with 7 bases matching TRBD1. The CDR3 is 17 residues long. Germline V gives CDR1 SNHLY, CDR2 FYNNEI. V trimming: 0 bases; J trimming: 8 bases; junction bases outside the gene matches: 13. CDR3 coding DNA: TGTGCCAGCAGTGAAGCGCCCCCAACAGGGGTGCAAAAGCCCCAGCATTTT. Protein: CASSEAPPTGVQKPQHF.

The CDR3 region has the DNA TGTGCCAGCAGTTCCGGGAGAAACACTGAAGCTTTCTTT. Its protein product is CASSSGRNTEAFF. This chain connects TRBV6-5 to TRBJ1-1; no clear D gene. CDR1 is MNHEY and CDR2 is SVGAGI in the germline V gene. The CDR3 covers 13 residues. Between the trimmed V and J ends, which lost 4 bases and 2 bases, there was a span of 8 bases.

This chain connects TRBV9 to TRBJ2-5; the match to TRBD2 covers 9 bases. V lost 1 base and J lost 2; bases outside the gene matches: 6. Germline CDR1 is SGDLS and CDR2 is YYNGEE. CDR3 size: 16 residues. CDR3 coding DNA: TGTGCCAGCAGCGTATACCCTAGCGGGACTCAAGAGACCCAGTACTTC. Its protein product is CASSVYPSGTQETQYF.

This clone appeared many times. The chain has TRBV30 and TRBJ1-2; TRBD1 agrees at 7 bases. This CDR3 has 13 amino acids. Per germline, CDR1 GTSNPN and CDR2 SVGIG (reference sequence). Trimming took 2 bases from V and 4 from J; bases not matched to a gene: 4. For the CDR3, the DNA is TGTGCCTGGAGTTTAGGGGGCCTCTATGGCTACACCTTC. This sequence encodes CAWSLGGLYGYTF. The full variable domain, with the rest looked up from reference TRBV30 and TRBJ1-2, is SQTIHQWPATLVQPVGSPLSLECTVEGTSNPNLYWYRQAAGRGLQLLFYSVGIGQISSEVPQNLSASRPQDRQFILSSKKLLLSDSGFYLCAWSLGGLYGYTFGSGTRLTVV.

This rearrangement joins TRBV6-5 to TRBJ1-5, with TRBD1 as a possible D gene (6 bases). Germline V CDR1 and CDR2: MNHEY, SVGAGI. The length of the CDR3 is 15 residues. Trimming stripped 2 bases from V and 1 base from J, with 9 bases between. In nucleotides, the CDR3 is TGTGCCAGCAGTTACATACAGGGAAGCAATCAGCCCCAGCATTTT. Its translation: CASSYIQGSNQPQHF.

This clone has just a few counts. The rearrangement uses TRBV13 and TRBJ1-1; D perhaps matches TRBD1 (5 bases). CDR3 length equals 15 residues. The germline V gene has CDR1 PRHDT and CDR2 FYEKMQ (reference sequence). V was shortened by 5 bases and J by 1 base, with 14 bases between the two germline ends. In DNA form, the CDR3 reads TGTGCCAGCAGCGTTTTGGGACTTACGAACACTGAAGCTTTCTTT. This translates into CASSVLGLTNTEAFF.

In this sample, this clone turned up once. The V gene is TRBV11-2, the J gene TRBJ1-1; D is unresolved. V dropped 4 bases and J dropped 4 bases, with 10 bases sitting between them. The germline gives CDR1 SGHAT, CDR2 FQNNGV. This CDR3 spans 13 amino acids. The CDR3 region has the DNA TGTGCCAGCAGCTGGAATCGCGGCACTGAAGCTTTCTTT. It translates to CASSWNRGTEAFF.

The chain is built from TRBV4-1 and TRBJ1-3, with a tentative D call TRBD1 (5 bases). Between the trimmed V and J ends, which lost 1 base and 4 bases, there was a span of 11 bases. The CDR3 has 15 residues. Germline CDR1 is MGHRA and CDR2 is YSYEKL. The DNA for the CDR3 is TGCGCCAGCAGCCAAGTCGACAGACCAGGAAACACCATATATTTT. Translated: CASSQVDRPGNTIYF.

This chain uses TRBV6-5 with TRBJ2-1, with 7 nucleotides matching TRBD2. The V gene's germline CDR1 is MNHEY and CDR2 SVGAGI. V lost 2 bases and J lost 7; bases outside the gene matches: 8. This CDR3 has 15 amino acids. The CDR3 protein is CASSYDGRGENEQFF. The CDR3 coding sequence is TGTGCCAGCAGTTACGACGGACGGGGGGAAAATGAGCAGTTCTTC.